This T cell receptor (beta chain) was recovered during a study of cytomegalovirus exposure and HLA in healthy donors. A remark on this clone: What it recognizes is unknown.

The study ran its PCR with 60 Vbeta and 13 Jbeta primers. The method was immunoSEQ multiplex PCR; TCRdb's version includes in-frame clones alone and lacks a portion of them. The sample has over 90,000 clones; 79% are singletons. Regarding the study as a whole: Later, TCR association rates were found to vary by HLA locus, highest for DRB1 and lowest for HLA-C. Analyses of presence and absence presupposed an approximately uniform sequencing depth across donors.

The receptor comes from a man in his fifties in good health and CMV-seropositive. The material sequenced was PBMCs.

The CDR3 reads CSTRTGGKTDTQYF. The CDR3 region has the DNA TGCAGCACTCGGACAGGGGGTAAAACAGATACGCAGTATTTT. The rearrangement uses TRBV29-1 and TRBJ2-3, with 10 bases aligning to TRBD1. Trimming removed 8 bases from V and 3 bases from J; junction bases left unmatched: 8. Germline CDR1 is SQVTM and CDR2 is ANQGSEA. The CDR3 consists of 14 residues.